A selection of T cell receptor beta chains follows, all from one sample in a study of spatial heterogeneity in lung cancer. TCRdb itself ran the 5' RACE reads through MiXCR, one entry per CDR3 protein. The data contain 25,000 or so distinct CDR3 sequences, approximately 3.3% of them seen just once; the ten biggest clones take up 25% to 30%. The material was PBMCs, obtained at surgery. These receptors all come from a female donor with early-stage non-small cell lung cancer. The CDR3 runs from the conserved cysteine through the conserved F or W. D genes are given only for firm matches. Clone size, where shown, is once, few, many, or a class for clones that have expanded.

j_gene | v_gene | d_gene | abundance | CDR3aa | CDR3nt
TRBJ2-2 | TRBV7-9 | TRBD2 | many | CASSTSGRHTGELFF | TGTGCCAGCAGCACGAGCGGGAGGCACACCGGGGAGCTGTTTTTT
TRBJ2-7 | TRBV6-5 | TRBD2 | few | CASSYSTSGTREQYF | TGTGCCAGCAGTTACTCTACTAGCGGGACTCGCGAGCAGTACTTC
TRBJ2-1 | TRBV23-1 | TRBD2 | many | CASSQSLANYNEQFF | TGCGCCAGCAGTCAATCACTAGCGAACTACAATGAGCAGTTCTTC
TRBJ1-1 | TRBV24-1 | TRBD1 | many | CATSDGTALWF | TGTGCCACCAGTGACGGGACAGCGCTATGGTTT
TRBJ1-6 | TRBV7-9 | TRBD1 | many | CASSLYPPGQGPPLHF | TGTGCCAGCAGCTTATATCCCCCGGGACAGGGTCCACCCCTCCACTTT
TRBJ1-2 | TRBV18 | - | many | CASSPTRQPYGYTF | TGTGCCAGCTCACCTACGAGACAGCCCTATGGCTACACCTTC
TRBJ2-7 | TRBV20-1 | - | many | CSAPSTRGPESYEQYF | TGCAGTGCCCCCAGCACGCGGGGACCGGAGTCCTACGAGCAGTACTTC
TRBJ2-1 | TRBV11-2 | - | many | CASSLLDIFSSYNEQFF | TGTGCCAGCAGCTTATTGGACATTTTTAGCTCCTACAATGAGCAGTTCTTC
TRBJ2-7 | TRBV27 | TRBD1 | many | CASSLSVDRVYEQYF | TGTGCCAGCAGTTTATCGGTGGACAGGGTCTACGAGCAGTACTTC
TRBJ2-1 | TRBV20-1 | - | many | CSVRNDRDLAGNEQFF | TGCAGTGTTAGGAACGACAGGGATCTAGCGGGCAATGAGCAGTTCTTC
TRBJ2-1 | TRBV18 | TRBD2 | medium-sized | CATEREGHGVYNEQFF | TGTGCCACCGAGCGGGAGGGCCATGGTGTTTACAATGAGCAGTTCTTC
TRBJ1-1 | TRBV7-9 | - | few | CASSPSPDEAFF | TGTGCCAGCAGCCCCTCACCAGATGAAGCTTTCTTT
TRBJ2-1 | TRBV2 | TRBD1 | many | CASSEYPRDRGRYEQFF | TGTGCCAGCAGTGAATATCCGCGGGACAGGGGGCGGTATGAGCAGTTCTTC
TRBJ2-5 | TRBV28 | TRBD1 | many | CASTPTGGEETQYF | TGTGCCAGCACCCCGACAGGGGGCGAAGAGACCCAGTACTTC
TRBJ1-4 | TRBV28 | - | many | CASNRQSEKLFF | TGTGCCAGCAATAGGCAGTCTGAAAAACTGTTTTTT
TRBJ2-7 | TRBV14 | TRBD1 | many | CASSETGARQYF | TGTGCCAGCAGCGAGACAGGGGCTCGGCAGTACTTC
TRBJ2-2 | TRBV7-8 | - | many | CASSNPGRHTGELFF | TGTGCCAGCAGCAATCCGGGACGACACACCGGGGAGCTGTTTTTT
TRBJ1-2 | TRBV5-4 | - | many | CASSLDNYGYTF | TGTGCCAGCAGCTTAGACAACTATGGCTACACCTTC
TRBJ2-7 | TRBV7-8 | - | - | CVSSYQAEQYF | TGTGTCAGCAGCTACCAGGCCGAGCAGTACTTC
TRBJ1-2 | TRBV20-1 | - | many | CSARDRTDANYGYTF | TGCAGTGCTAGAGATCGGACGGATGCTAACTATGGCTACACCTTC
TRBJ2-5 | TRBV7-3 | TRBD2 | many | CASSPIGEGGTTRKTQYF | TGTGCCAGCAGCCCCATAGGGGAGGGCGGGACCACAAGAAAGACCCAGTACTTC
TRBJ2-3 | TRBV20-1 | - | many | CSAGRRGADTQYF | TGCAGTGCGGGGCGCAGGGGCGCAGATACGCAGTATTTT
TRBJ2-3 | TRBV5-1 | TRBD2 | many | CASSLGTSGTQYF | TGCGCCAGCAGCTTGGGGACTAGCGGTACGCAGTATTTT
TRBJ2-3 | TRBV4-1 | - | - | CASSQRGQSDTDTQYF | TGCGCCAGCAGCCAACGTGGGCAGTCCGACACAGATACGCAGTATTTT
TRBJ1-3 | TRBV7-2 | - | many | CASSLDRANTIYF | TGTGCCAGCAGCTTAGACAGGGCAAACACCATATATTTT
TRBJ1-1 | TRBV5-1 | - | - | CASSLVTGLDTEAFF | TGCGCCAGCAGCTTGGTAACAGGGCTCGACACTGAAGCTTTCTTT
TRBJ2-7 | TRBV9 | - | many | CASSGTGTKEQYF | TGTGCCAGCAGCGGCACCGGGACAAAAGAGCAGTACTTC
TRBJ1-4 | TRBV19 | - | - | CASRRTSANEKLFF | TGTGCCAGTAGACGGACATCGGCTAATGAAAAACTGTTTTTT
TRBJ2-1 | TRBV5-5 | TRBD2 | many | CASSSAGTSGRSNEQFF | TGTGCCAGCAGCTCGGCCGGGACTAGCGGGAGAAGCAATGAGCAGTTCTTC
TRBJ1-2 | TRBV7-3 | TRBD1 | many | CASSLTRTGAGYTF | TGTGCCAGCAGCTTAACCCGGACAGGGGCTGGCTACACCTTC
TRBJ1-3 | TRBV7-8 | - | few | CASSLAWNHRTPGNTIYF | TGTGCCAGCAGCTTAGCGTGGAATCACAGGACGCCTGGAAACACCATATATTTT
TRBJ2-3 | TRBV19 | TRBD2 | many | CASSRWGLAGVMDTQYF | TGTGCCAGTAGTCGATGGGGACTAGCGGGAGTTATGGATACGCAGTATTTT
TRBJ2-5 | TRBV7-9 | - | many | CASSRDEIQETQYF | TGTGCCAGCAGCCGCGACGAAATACAAGAGACCCAGTACTTC
TRBJ1-2 | TRBV18 | - | many | CASSPPNRAYGYTF | TGTGCCAGCTCACCACCCAACAGGGCCTATGGCTACACCTTC
TRBJ1-5 | TRBV7-9 | - | medium-sized | CASSLGIGLNNQPQHF | TGTGCCAGCAGCTTAGGGATAGGACTGAACAATCAGCCCCAGCATTTT
TRBJ2-1 | TRBV27 | TRBD2 | many | CASSLGGLAGQDDEQFF | TGTGCCAGCAGTTTAGGGGGACTAGCGGGTCAGGACGATGAGCAGTTCTTC